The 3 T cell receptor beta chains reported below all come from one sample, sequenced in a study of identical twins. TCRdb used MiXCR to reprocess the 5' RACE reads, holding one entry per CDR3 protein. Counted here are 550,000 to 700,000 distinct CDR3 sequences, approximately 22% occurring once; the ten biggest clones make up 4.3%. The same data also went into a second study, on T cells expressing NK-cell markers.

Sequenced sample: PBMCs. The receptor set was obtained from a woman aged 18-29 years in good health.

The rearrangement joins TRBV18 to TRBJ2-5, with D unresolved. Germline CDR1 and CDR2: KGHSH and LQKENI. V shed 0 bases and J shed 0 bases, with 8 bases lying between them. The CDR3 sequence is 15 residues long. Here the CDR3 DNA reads TGTGCCAGCTCACCACCGGCATTTAACCAAGAGACCCAGTACTTC. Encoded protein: CASSPPAFNQETQYF.

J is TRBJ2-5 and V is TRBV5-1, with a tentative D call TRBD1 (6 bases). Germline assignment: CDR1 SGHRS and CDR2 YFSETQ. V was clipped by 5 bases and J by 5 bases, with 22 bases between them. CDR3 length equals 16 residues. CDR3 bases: TGCGCCAGCAGGCTCGGGTGGGCCGTAGGACAGGAGACCCAGTACTTC. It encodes CASRLGWAVGQETQYF.

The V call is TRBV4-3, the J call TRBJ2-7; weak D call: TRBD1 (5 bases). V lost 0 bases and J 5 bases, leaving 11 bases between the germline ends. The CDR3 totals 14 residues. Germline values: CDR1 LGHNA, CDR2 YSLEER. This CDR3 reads CASSQDGTGNEQYF. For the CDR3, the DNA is TGCGCCAGCAGCCAAGATGGCACAGGCAACGAGCAGTACTTC.